This T cell receptor beta chain appears in the sequencing data of a study of blood T cell repertoires in COVID-19. The wider study: COVID-19 samples from acute and convalescent phases originated in the United States, Italy and Spain. PBMCs, B-cell-depleted T cells, or T cells were the source of the cDNA or gDNA that made up the material.

Original processing methods: Amplification of reference gene primers was used by the study to estimate nucleated cell counts. Clones were sequenced by immunoSEQ multiplex PCR, and TCRdb holds only the in-frame ones, with some missing. The V and J calls and the clone size are those of that table, but D and trimming were determined from the DNA. The sample has fewer than 400,000 clones, around 88% seen once. The CDR3 covers 18 residues. The V segment lost 3 bases and the J segment 1 base; nucleotides outside the gene matches: 3. Per germline, CDR1 SGDLS and CDR2 YYNGEE. The sample comprised peripheral blood. This TCR derives from a man younger than 45 with active or convalescent COVID-19. The rearrangement uses TRBV9 and TRBJ2-6, with 14 bases matching TRBD2. The CDR3 region is CASSGTSGRPSGANVLTF. CDR3 DNA: TGTGCCAGCAGCGGGACTAGCGGGAGGCCGTCTGGGGCCAACGTCCTGACTTTC.